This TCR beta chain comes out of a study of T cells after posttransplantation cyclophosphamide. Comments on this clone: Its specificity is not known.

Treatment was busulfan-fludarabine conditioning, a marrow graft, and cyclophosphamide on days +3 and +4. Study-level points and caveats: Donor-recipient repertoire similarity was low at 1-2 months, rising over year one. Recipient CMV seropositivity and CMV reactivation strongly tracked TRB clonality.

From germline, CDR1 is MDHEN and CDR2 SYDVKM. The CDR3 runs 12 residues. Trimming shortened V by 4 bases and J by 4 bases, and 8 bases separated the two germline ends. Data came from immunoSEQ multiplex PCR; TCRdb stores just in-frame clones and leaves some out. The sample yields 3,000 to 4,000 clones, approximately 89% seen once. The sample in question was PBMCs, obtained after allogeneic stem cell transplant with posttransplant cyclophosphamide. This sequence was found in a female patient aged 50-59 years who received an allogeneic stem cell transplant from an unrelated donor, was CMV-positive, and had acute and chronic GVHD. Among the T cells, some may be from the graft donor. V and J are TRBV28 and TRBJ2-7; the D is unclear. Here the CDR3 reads CASSSPGYEQYF. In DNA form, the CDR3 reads TGTGCCAGCAGTTCCCCCGGGTACGAGCAGTACTTC.